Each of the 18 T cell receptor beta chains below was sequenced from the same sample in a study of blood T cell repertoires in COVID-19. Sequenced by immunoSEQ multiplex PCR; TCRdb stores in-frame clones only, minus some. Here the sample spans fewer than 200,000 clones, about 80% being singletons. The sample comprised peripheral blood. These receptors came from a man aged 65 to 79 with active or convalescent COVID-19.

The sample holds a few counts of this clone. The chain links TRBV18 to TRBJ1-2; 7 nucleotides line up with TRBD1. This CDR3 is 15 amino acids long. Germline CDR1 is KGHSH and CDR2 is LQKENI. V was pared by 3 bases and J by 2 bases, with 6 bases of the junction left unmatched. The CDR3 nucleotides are TGTGCCAGCTCACCCCAGACAGGGAAGAACTATGGCTACACCTTC. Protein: CASSPQTGKNYGYTF.

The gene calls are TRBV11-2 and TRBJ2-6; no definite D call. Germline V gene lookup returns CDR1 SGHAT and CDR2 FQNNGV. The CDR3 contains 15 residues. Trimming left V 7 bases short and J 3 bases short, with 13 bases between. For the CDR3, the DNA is TGTGCCAGCACGGTGGGCCGCGATGGGGCCAACGTCCTGACTTTC. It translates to CASTVGRDGANVLTF.

The CDR3 DNA is TGTGCCAGCAGCCAGCGGTCCTCCTACGAGCAGTACTTC. It specifies CASSQRSSYEQYF. The chain employs TRBV7-2 and TRBJ2-7, with D perhaps matching TRBD2 (5 bases). The length of the CDR3 is 13 residues. CDR1 is SGHTA and CDR2 is FQGNSA in the germline V gene. The V and J ends lost 5 bases and 0 bases respectively, with 8 bases between them.

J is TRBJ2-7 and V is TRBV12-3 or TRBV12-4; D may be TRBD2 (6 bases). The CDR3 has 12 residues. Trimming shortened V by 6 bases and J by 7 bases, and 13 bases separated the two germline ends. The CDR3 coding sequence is TGTGCCAGCAGGAGCGGGCCTCTTGAGCAGTACTTC. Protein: CASRSGPLEQYF.

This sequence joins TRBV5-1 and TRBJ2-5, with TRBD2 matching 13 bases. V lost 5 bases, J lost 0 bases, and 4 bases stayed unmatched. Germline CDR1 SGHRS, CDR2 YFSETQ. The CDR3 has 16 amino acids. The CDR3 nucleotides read TGCGCCAGCAGTTACGGGACTAGCGGGAACCAAGAGACCCAGTACTTC. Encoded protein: CASSYGTSGNQETQYF.

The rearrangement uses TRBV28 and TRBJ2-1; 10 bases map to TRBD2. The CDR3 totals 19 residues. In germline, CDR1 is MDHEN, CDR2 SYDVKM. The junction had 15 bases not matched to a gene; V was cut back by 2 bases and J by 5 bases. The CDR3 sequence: CASSLGWGVAGGLNNEQFF. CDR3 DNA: TGTGCCAGCAGTTTAGGGTGGGGGGTAGCGGGAGGACTAAACAATGAGCAGTTCTTC. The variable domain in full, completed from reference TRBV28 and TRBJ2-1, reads DVKVTQSSRYLVKRTGEKVFLECVQDMDHENMFWYRQDPGLGLRLIYFSYDVKMKEKGDIPEGYSVSREKKERFSLILESASTNQTSMYLCASSLGWGVAGGLNNEQFFGPGTRLTVL.

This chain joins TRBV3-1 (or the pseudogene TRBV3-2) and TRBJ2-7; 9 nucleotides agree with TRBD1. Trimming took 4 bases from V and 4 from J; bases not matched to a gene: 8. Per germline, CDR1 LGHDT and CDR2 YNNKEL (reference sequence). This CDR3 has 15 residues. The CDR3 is CASSRSGQGFYEQYF. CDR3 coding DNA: TGTGCCAGCAGCCGCTCGGGACAGGGTTTTTACGAGCAGTACTTC.

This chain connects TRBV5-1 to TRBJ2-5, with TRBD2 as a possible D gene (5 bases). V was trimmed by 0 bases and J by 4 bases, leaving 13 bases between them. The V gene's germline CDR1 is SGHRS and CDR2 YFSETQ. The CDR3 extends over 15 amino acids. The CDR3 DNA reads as TGCGCCAGCAGCTTGGAACTGGGAGTCCCAGAGACCCAGTACTTC. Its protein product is CASSLELGVPETQYF.

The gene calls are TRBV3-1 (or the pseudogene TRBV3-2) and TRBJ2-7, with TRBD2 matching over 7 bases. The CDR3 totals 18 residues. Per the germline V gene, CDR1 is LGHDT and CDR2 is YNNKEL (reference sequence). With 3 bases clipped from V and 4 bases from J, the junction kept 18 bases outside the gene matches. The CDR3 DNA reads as TGTGCCAGCAGCCAGGACGTCGGATTAAGCTACGGGGGGTACGAGCAGTACTTC. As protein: CASSQDVGLSYGGYEQYF.

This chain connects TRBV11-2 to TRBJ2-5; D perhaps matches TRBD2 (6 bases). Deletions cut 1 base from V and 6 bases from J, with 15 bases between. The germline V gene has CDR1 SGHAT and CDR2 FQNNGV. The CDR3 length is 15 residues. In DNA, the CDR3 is TGTGCCAGCAGCTTAGGGGGGACTGGCAAGCAGACCCAGTACTTC. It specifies CASSLGGTGKQTQYF.

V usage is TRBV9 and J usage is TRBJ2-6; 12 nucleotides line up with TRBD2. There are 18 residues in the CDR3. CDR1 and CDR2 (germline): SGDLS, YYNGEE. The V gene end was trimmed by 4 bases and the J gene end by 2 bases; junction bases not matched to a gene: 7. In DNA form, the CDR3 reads TGTGCCAGCAGCCCAAGACTAGCGGGGGAGGCTGGGGCCAACGTCCTGACTTTC. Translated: CASSPRLAGEAGANVLTF.

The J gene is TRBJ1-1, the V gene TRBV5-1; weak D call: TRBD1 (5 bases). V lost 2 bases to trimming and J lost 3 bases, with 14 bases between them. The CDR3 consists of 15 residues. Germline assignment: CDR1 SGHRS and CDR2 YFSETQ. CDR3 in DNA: TGCGCCAGCAGCTTATCATTCGACAGCTACACTGAAGCTTTCTTT. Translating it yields CASSLSFDSYTEAFF.

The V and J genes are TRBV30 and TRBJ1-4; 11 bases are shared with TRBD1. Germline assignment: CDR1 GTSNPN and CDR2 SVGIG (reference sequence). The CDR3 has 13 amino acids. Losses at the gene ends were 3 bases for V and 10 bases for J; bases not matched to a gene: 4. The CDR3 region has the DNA TGTGCCTGGAGGGACAGGGGGCGACGAAAACTGTTTTTT. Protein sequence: CAWRDRGRRKLFF.

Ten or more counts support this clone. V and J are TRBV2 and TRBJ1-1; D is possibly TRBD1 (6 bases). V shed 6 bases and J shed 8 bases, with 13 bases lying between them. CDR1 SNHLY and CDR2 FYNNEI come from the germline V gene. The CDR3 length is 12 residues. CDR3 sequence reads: CASRQGRIEAFF. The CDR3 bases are TGTGCCAGCAGGCAGGGGCGCATCGAAGCTTTCTTT.

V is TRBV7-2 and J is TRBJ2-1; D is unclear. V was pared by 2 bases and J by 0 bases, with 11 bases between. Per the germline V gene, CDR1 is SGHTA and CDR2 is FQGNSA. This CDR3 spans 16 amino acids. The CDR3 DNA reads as TGTGCCAGCAGCTTATCGAGCGCCAGCTCCTACAATGAGCAGTTCTTC. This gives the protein CASSLSSASSYNEQFF. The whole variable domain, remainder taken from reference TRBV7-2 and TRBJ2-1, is GAGVSQSPSNKVTEKGKDVELRCDPISGHTALYWYRQSLGQGLEFLIYFQGNSAPDKSGLPSDRFSAERTGGSVSTLTIQRTQQEDSAVYLCASSLSSASSYNEQFFGPGTRLTVL.

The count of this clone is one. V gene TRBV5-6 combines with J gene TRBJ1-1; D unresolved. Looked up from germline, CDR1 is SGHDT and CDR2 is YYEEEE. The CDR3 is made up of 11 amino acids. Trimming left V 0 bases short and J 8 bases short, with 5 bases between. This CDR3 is CASSLGLEAFF. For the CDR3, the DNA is TGTGCCAGCAGCTTGGGACTGGAAGCTTTCTTT.

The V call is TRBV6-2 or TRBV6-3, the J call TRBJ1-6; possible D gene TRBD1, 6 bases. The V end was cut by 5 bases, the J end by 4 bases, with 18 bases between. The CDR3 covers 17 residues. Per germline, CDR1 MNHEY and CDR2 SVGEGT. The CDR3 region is CASSTDRTAPYNSPLHF. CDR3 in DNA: TGTGCCAGCAGTACCGACCGGACAGCGCCATATAATTCACCCCTCCACTTT.

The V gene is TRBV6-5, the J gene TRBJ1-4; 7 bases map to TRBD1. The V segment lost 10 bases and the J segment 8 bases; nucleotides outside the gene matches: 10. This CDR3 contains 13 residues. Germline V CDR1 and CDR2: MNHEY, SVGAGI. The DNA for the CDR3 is TGTGCCAACCCAGGGGGGCGAGGAGAAAAACTGTTTTTT. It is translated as CANPGGRGEKLFF.